Following are 22 T cell receptor beta chains from one sample sequenced in a study of blood T cell repertoires in COVID-19. The repertoire was sequenced with immunoSEQ multiplex PCR; TCRdb's copy has only in-frame clones and lacks some. The sample holds around 360,000 clones, about 90% seen once. Sequencing was done on a sample of PBMCs or T cells enriched from blood (not recorded which). Receptors originate from a middle-aged man in a cohort exposed to, infected with or recovered from COVID-19 (not recorded which).

The chain employs TRBV3-1 (or the pseudogene TRBV3-2) and TRBJ2-5; D is ambiguous. The V gene lost 2 bases and the J gene lost 5 bases, with 9 bases spanning the gap. Germline CDR1 is LGHDT and CDR2 is YNNKEL (reference sequence). The CDR3 has 13 residues. Here the CDR3 reads CASSQLGVETQYF. As DNA, the CDR3 is TGTGCCAGCAGCCAATTAGGAGTCGAGACCCAGTACTTC.

This clone was detected only a few times. The chain is built from TRBV3-1 (or the pseudogene TRBV3-2) and TRBJ2-7; D is undetermined. Per germline, CDR1 LGHDT and CDR2 YNNKEL (reference sequence). The V gene lost 0 bases and the J gene lost 9 bases, with 18 bases spanning the gap. The CDR3 extends over 15 amino acids. CDR3 nucleotide sequence: TGTGCCAGCAGCCAAGACCCTCCTCCAGGCCCCGCGCAGTACTTC. Translating gives CASSQDPPPGPAQYF.

A single count supports this clone. CDR3 bases: TGTGCCAGCAGCTTGGGGGGAGTATACGAGCAGTACTTC. Encoded protein: CASSLGGVYEQYF. The chain couples TRBV5-6 to TRBJ2-7, with D maybe TRBD2 (5 bases). Between the trimmed V and J ends, which lost 0 bases and 4 bases, there was a span of 8 bases. The CDR3 consists of 13 residues. Germline CDR1 reads SGHDT; CDR2 reads YYEEEE. The whole variable domain, filled in from reference TRBV5-6 and TRBJ2-7, reads DAGVTQSPTHLIKTRGQQVTLRCSPKSGHDTVSWYQQALGQGPQFIFQYYEEEERQRGNFPDRFSGHQFPNYSSELNVNALLLGDSALYLCASSLGGVYEQYFGPGTRLTVT.

V is TRBV2 and J is TRBJ1-2; D remains ambiguous. Looked up from germline, CDR1 is SNHLY and CDR2 is FYNNEI. The CDR3 loop spans 13 amino acids. Trimming pared 5 bases from V and 4 bases from J, leaving 11 bases between. The CDR3 spells CASSQLGGYGYTF. The CDR3 region has the DNA TGTGCCAGCAGTCAGCTGGGAGGCTATGGCTACACCTTC. Full variable domain (outside the CDR3, taken from reference TRBV2 and TRBJ1-2): EPEVTQTPSHQVTQMGQEVILRCVPISNHLYFYWYRQILGQKVEFLVSFYNNEISEKSEIFDDQFSVERPDGSNFTLKIRSTKLEDSAMYFCASSQLGGYGYTFGSGTRLTVV.

The rearrangement uses TRBV11-1 and TRBJ2-7; 8 bases map to TRBD2. This CDR3 region has 15 residues. The ends lost 1 base at V and 0 bases at J; junction bases unmatched: 2. CDR1 is SGHAT and CDR2 is FQDESV in the germline V gene (reference sequence). CDR3 loop: CASSLGTSSSYEQYF. The CDR3 DNA reads TGTGCCAGCAGCTTAGGGACTAGCAGCTCCTACGAGCAGTACTTC.

This clone is a singleton in its sample. The chain combines TRBV7-9 with TRBJ1-6; the match to TRBD1 covers 7 bases. Trimming took 5 bases from V and 0 from J; bases not matched to a gene: 7. The CDR3 totals 17 residues. Germline values: CDR1 SEHNR, CDR2 FQNEAQ (reference sequence). As DNA, the CDR3 is TGTGCCAGCAGCCCACCGGGACAGAGCTCCTATAATTCACCCCTCCACTTT. Amino acids: CASSPPGQSSYNSPLHF.

With regard to this clone: Other DNA sequences in this sample translate to the same CDR3. The chain links TRBV3-1 (or the pseudogene TRBV3-2) to TRBJ2-6; D gene unclear. Germline-derived CDR1 and CDR2 are LGHDT and YNNKEL (reference sequence). The CDR3 has 16 residues. Trimming took 3 bases from V and 0 from J, leaving 9 bases between them. CDR3 sequence: CASSQATASGANVLTF. The CDR3 DNA is TGTGCCAGCAGCCAGGCAACAGCCTCTGGGGCCAACGTCCTGACTTTC.

The V and J genes are TRBV28 and TRBJ2-3; TRBD2 aligns across 8 bases. Germline values: CDR1 MDHEN, CDR2 SYDVKM. The CDR3 runs 15 residues. The trim removed 6 bases at V and 4 bases at J, leaving 9 bases unmatched. This CDR3 reads CASRLRTSRADTQYF. CDR3 bases: TGTGCCAGCAGACTCAGGACTAGCCGGGCAGATACGCAGTATTTT. The full variable domain, rest sourced from reference TRBV28 and TRBJ2-3, is DVKVTQSSRYLVKRTGEKVFLECVQDMDHENMFWYRQDPGLGLRLIYFSYDVKMKEKGDIPEGYSVSREKKERFSLILESASTNQTSMYLCASRLRTSRADTQYFGPGTRLTVL.

This chain uses TRBV2 with TRBJ2-7, with D hard to call. Germline values: CDR1 SNHLY, CDR2 FYNNEI. The CDR3 sequence is 12 residues long. V lost 7 bases and J 0 bases, leaving 7 bases between the germline ends. As DNA, the CDR3 is TGTGCCAGCATGCGCAACTCCTACGAGCAGTACTTC. This sequence encodes CASMRNSYEQYF. Supplemented by reference TRBV2 and TRBJ2-7, the full variable domain reads EPEVTQTPSHQVTQMGQEVILRCVPISNHLYFYWYRQILGQKVEFLVSFYNNEISEKSEIFDDQFSVERPDGSNFTLKIRSTKLEDSAMYFCASMRNSYEQYFGPGTRLTVT.

This clone was seen only a few times. CDR3: CASSRKTSGSTDTQYF. CDR3 nucleotides: TGTGCCAGTAGTCGAAAGACTAGCGGGAGCACAGATACGCAGTATTTT. The genes are TRBV19 and TRBJ2-3; 10 nucleotides agree with TRBD2. Trimming at V came to 5 bases and at J to 0 bases, leaving 5 bases not matched to a gene. CDR1 and CDR2 from the germline V gene are LNHDA and SQIVND (reference sequence). The CDR3 extends over 16 amino acids.

The gene calls are TRBV28 and TRBJ1-1; tentative D call: TRBD1 (5 bases). CDR3 size: 13 residues. The V and J ends lost 1 base and 6 bases respectively, with 9 bases between them. Germline CDR1 MDHEN, CDR2 SYDVKM. CDR3 region: CASSLSQGPEAFF. The CDR3 nucleotides are TGTGCCAGCAGTTTATCCCAGGGCCCTGAAGCTTTCTTT.

This chain links TRBV30 with TRBJ1-1; D unclear. Germline loops: CDR1 GTSNPN, CDR2 SVGIG (reference sequence). The CDR3 loop spans 11 amino acids. Trimming took off 5 bases at V and 1 base at J, with 5 bases between the two ends. In DNA form, the CDR3 reads TGTGCCTGGTTTCGGAACACTGAAGCTTTCTTT. It translates to CAWFRNTEAFF.

V gene TRBV6-5 combines with J gene TRBJ1-1, with D perhaps matching TRBD1 (6 bases). Trimming removed 7 bases from V and 4 bases from J, with 19 bases in between. Germline assignment: CDR1 MNHEY and CDR2 SVGAGI. The CDR3 has 15 amino acids. The CDR3 sequence is CASTSKGGGGTEAFF. As DNA, the CDR3 is TGTGCCAGCACCTCAAAAGGGGGGGGTGGCACTGAAGCTTTCTTT.

This sequence joins TRBV2 and TRBJ2-1; 9 nucleotides match TRBD2. V shed 6 bases, J shed 5 bases, and the junction held 5 bases outside the gene matches. Germline CDR1 reads SNHLY; CDR2 reads FYNNEI. The CDR3 loop spans 14 amino acids. The CDR3 loop reads CASSAASGDNEQFF. Here the CDR3 DNA reads TGTGCCAGCAGCGCGGCTAGCGGGGACAATGAGCAGTTCTTC.

The rearrangement links TRBV9 to TRBJ1-5; 9 bases agree with TRBD1. Germline-derived CDR1 and CDR2 are SGDLS and YYNGEE. V trimming: 4 bases; J trimming: 4 bases; junction bases outside the gene matches: 6. The length of the CDR3 is 15 residues. The CDR3 spells CASSIGQGLNQPQHF. The CDR3, as DNA: TGTGCCAGCAGCATTGGACAGGGGTTGAATCAGCCCCAGCATTTT.

This rearrangement joins TRBV29-1 to TRBJ2-6; D remains unclear. The CDR3 contains 13 residues. The germline CDR1 and CDR2 sequences are SQVTM and ANQGSEA. The germline V and J ends were trimmed by 4 bases and 0 bases, with 4 bases remaining between them. Written as DNA, the CDR3 is TGCAGCGTTGCGGGCTCTGGGGCCAACGTCCTGACTTTC. Translating gives CSVAGSGANVLTF.

The CDR3 is CASREGLAGGAYEQYF. The DNA of the CDR3 is TGCGCCAGCAGGGAGGGGTTAGCGGGAGGCGCCTACGAGCAGTACTTC. The V call is TRBV10-2, the J call TRBJ2-7; TRBD2 matches 10 bases. This CDR3 contains 16 residues. Germline assignment: CDR1 WSHSY and CDR2 SAAADI. With V trimmed by 6 bases and J by 2 bases, 10 bases remained unmatched.

The rearrangement links TRBV15 to TRBJ2-7; a weak D match, TRBD1 (6 bases). This CDR3 has 14 amino acids. From germline, CDR1 is LNHNV and CDR2 YYDKDF (reference sequence). Trimming took off 0 bases at V and 7 bases at J, with 13 bases between the two ends. Written as DNA, the CDR3 is TGTGCCACCAGCAGAGATCTGAACGGACAGGAGCAGTACTTC. Translating it yields CATSRDLNGQEQYF.

J is TRBJ2-7 and V is TRBV25-1; D might be TRBD2 (5 bases). The length of the CDR3 is 14 residues. The germline CDR1 and CDR2 sequences are MGHDK and SYGVNS. Trimming cost V 4 bases and J 3 bases, with 13 bases left between them. As DNA, the CDR3 is TGTGCCAGCAGTGCTGCCGGGAACCTCTACGAGCAGTACTTC. As protein: CASSAAGNLYEQYF.

This chain uses TRBV7-3 with TRBJ2-1; D gene ambiguous. With 1 base removed from V and 3 bases from J, the gap between germline ends came to 4 bases. In germline, CDR1 is SGHTA, CDR2 FQGTGA. This CDR3 spans 13 amino acids. The chain's CDR3 is CASSLRHYNEQFF. CDR3 nucleotides: TGTGCCAGCAGCTTAAGGCACTACAATGAGCAGTTCTTC.

The genes are TRBV5-5 and TRBJ2-7; D is unclear. Trimming removed 2 bases at V and 3 bases at J, with 6 bases between. This CDR3 has 12 residues. Per germline, CDR1 SGHKS and CDR2 YYEKEE (reference sequence). The CDR3: CASSLHSYEQYF. CDR3 sequence (DNA): TGTGCCAGCAGCTTACACAGCTACGAGCAGTACTTC.

This chain joins TRBV5-1 and TRBJ2-1; TRBD2 aligns across 9 bases. The CDR3 totals 15 residues. V shed 5 bases, J shed 1 base, and the junction held 4 bases outside the gene matches. Germline loops: CDR1 SGHRS, CDR2 YFSETQ. The CDR3 nucleotides read TGCGCCAGCAGTCCAGCGGGAGGATCCTACAATGAGCAGTTCTTC. It encodes CASSPAGGSYNEQFF.